This T cell receptor beta chain appears in the sequencing data of a study of breast tumors, draining lymph nodes, adjacent tissues. Findings and limits, study-wide: Most tumor T cells seemingly derive from lymph node, then expand in tumor. Luminal-like breast cancer showed significantly greater tumor-nontumor repertoire similarity than basal-like breast cancer did. Tumor repertoires ranked between lymph nodes and nontumor tissue in diversity, with V and J gene preferences.

This clonotype came up once. As yet, its antigen is unknown. TCRdb re-called the multiplex PCR reads with MiXCR, one entry per CDR3 protein. This table has tens of thousands of distinct CDR3 sequences, under 75% appearing once. V was cut by 6 bases and J by 10 bases, with 13 bases left in between. The CDR3 covers 13 residues. The chain combines TRBV12-3 or TRBV12-4 with TRBJ1-6, with D possibly being TRBD1 (6 bases). Source material: tumor-adjacent breast tissue. The sequence derives from a female donor with breast cancer. Some clones in this sample may be carry-over from other donors' samples. The chain's CDR3 is CASRGGGGSPLHF. The CDR3 nucleotides are TGTGCCAGCAGGGGAGGGGGGGGATCACCCCTCCACTTT.